Listed below are T cell receptor beta chains from one sample, sequenced in a study of OX40 agonist ivuxolimab in advanced cancers. Generated by immunoSEQ multiplex PCR, the TCRdb table keeps only in-frame clones and is missing some. The sample yields 100,000 or so clones, roughly 84% seen once. The material sequenced was CD4+ or CD8+ T cells sorted from blood, taken in a trial of the OX40 agonist ivuxolimab. These receptors were obtained from an adult with an advanced solid tumor such as melanoma, head and neck, liver or kidney cancer. Both conserved end residues are part of each CDR3. D genes are given only for firm matches. Rows may omit the clone size; those that give it use once, few, many or a size class.

TRBV5-1	TRBD1	TRBJ2-1	-	TGCGCCAGCAGCGGGGGGACAGGGCCCTACAATGAGCAGTTCTTC	CASSGGTGPYNEQFF
TRBV6-5	TRBD1	TRBJ1-2	-	TGTGCCAGCGGGGGGACAGGGGGCAACTATGGCTACACCTTC	CASGGTGGNYGYTF
TRBV5-1	-	TRBJ2-1	-	TGCGCCAGCAGCCCGGGACTGATGAACTCCTACAATGAGCAGTTCTTC	CASSPGLMNSYNEQFF
TRBV7-2	-	TRBJ2-3	-	TGTGCCAGCAGTCAGCGAGATACGCAGTATTTT	CASSQRDTQYF
TRBV28	-	TRBJ1-2	once	TGTGCCAGCAGTTTTGTCTATGGCTACACCTTC	CASSFVYGYTF
TRBV18	-	TRBJ2-3	-	TGTGCCAGCTCACCAGTACAGGGAGGCACAGATACGCAGTATTTT	CASSPVQGGTDTQYF
TRBV7-8	-	TRBJ2-1	-	TGTGCCAGCAGCGGTCGGGTGTTCAATGAGCAGTTCTTC	CASSGRVFNEQFF
TRBV5-5	TRBD1	TRBJ2-7	-	TGTGCCAGCAGCTTTTGGGACAGGATGCCCTACGAGCAGTACTTC	CASSFWDRMPYEQYF
TRBV19	-	TRBJ1-5	-	TGTGCCAGTAGTACAACCAGGGAAAGGCAGCCCCAGCATTTT	CASSTTRERQPQHF
TRBV5-1	-	TRBJ1-2	-	TGCGCCAGCACCCCGGACAGTACCGGGGGAGGCTACACCTTC	CASTPDSTGGGYTF
TRBV30	-	TRBJ1-6	-	TGTGCCTGGAGTGTAGCGGGAAATTCACCCCTCCACTTT	CAWSVAGNSPLHF
TRBV5-4	TRBD1	TRBJ1-1	few	TGTGCCAGCAGCTTGGGGTGGACAGGGGGAGACACTGAAGCTTTCTTT	CASSLGWTGGDTEAFF
TRBV6-1	-	TRBJ1-2	few	TGTGCCAGCAGTCCCGGGCGGGGGGCGGACTATGGCTACACCTTC	CASSPGRGADYGYTF
TRBV7-9	TRBD2	TRBJ2-5	-	TGTGCCAGCAGCTTCGGGGGGAGAGAGACCCAGTACTTC	CASSFGGRETQYF
TRBV5-1	TRBD2	TRBJ2-2	-	TGCGCCAGCAGCTTGGATAGCGGGTACACCGGGGAGCTGTTTTTT	CASSLDSGYTGELFF
TRBV19	TRBD1	TRBJ2-1	-	TGTGCCAGTAGTATCCCTCGGGGACAGGGATACAATGAGCAGTTCTTC	CASSIPRGQGYNEQFF
TRBV6-6	-	TRBJ2-7	-	TGTGCCAGCAGTTACGGGGAAGGGGGGCTGGAGCAGTACTTC	CASSYGEGGLEQYF
TRBV6-1	TRBD1	TRBJ1-2	-	TGTGCCAGCAGTGGGGACAGGGTGTATGGCTACACCTTC	CASSGDRVYGYTF
TRBV5-6	-	TRBJ2-2	-	TGTGCCAGCAGCTCTAGGCCCGGGGTTATGAACACCGGGGAGCTGTTTTTT	CASSSRPGVMNTGELFF
TRBV19	-	TRBJ2-5	-	TGTGCCAGTAGTATGGGTGGCCCCCAAGAGACCCAGTACTTC	CASSMGGPQETQYF
TRBV4-1	TRBD1	TRBJ2-7	-	TGCGCCAGCAGCGTCGGGACAGTCCTCTACGAGCAGTACTTC	CASSVGTVLYEQYF
TRBV12-1	-	TRBJ1-2	-	TGTGCCAGCAGCCTGTCTAGGGGCTACACCTTC	CASSLSRGYTF
TRBV7-3	TRBD2	TRBJ2-3	-	TGTGCCAGCAGCCCTACCGGGACTAACTGGAACACAGATACGCAGTATTTT	CASSPTGTNWNTDTQYF
TRBV10-3	-	TRBJ1-2	few	TGTGCCATCAGTGACAGGGACAACTATGGCTACACCTTC	CAISDRDNYGYTF
TRBV7-2	TRBD1	TRBJ2-7	-	TGTGCCAGCAGCTTCGACACCGGGACAGGGTCATACGAGCAGTACTTC	CASSFDTGTGSYEQYF
TRBV11-1	-	TRBJ2-7	-	TGTGCCAGCAGCGTTGGACTCTCCTACGAGCAGTACTTC	CASSVGLSYEQYF
TRBV5-5	-	TRBJ1-3	-	TGTGCCAGCAGCTCCGGGCACTCTGGAAACACCATATATTTT	CASSSGHSGNTIYF
TRBV7-2	TRBD2	TRBJ2-1	-	TGTGCCAGCCGCTCGCTAGCGGGGGGGAATGAGCAGTTCTTC	CASRSLAGGNEQFF
TRBV6-1	TRBD1	TRBJ1-5	-	TGTGCCAGCAGTGAAGGCAGGGGGCAGCCCCAGCATTTT	CASSEGRGQPQHF
TRBV5-4	TRBD1	TRBJ1-4	few	TGTGCCAGCAGCTTGGAAAACAGGGGCGGAAGTGAAAAACTGTTTTTT	CASSLENRGGSEKLFF
TRBV4-2	TRBD2	TRBJ2-3	-	TGTGCCAGCAGCCAAGAGGCTAGCGGGGGGGTTGCAGATACGCAGTATTTT	CASSQEASGGVADTQYF
TRBV7-2	-	TRBJ2-6	-	TGTGCCAGCAGCTTGGCTGGACGCAGCTCTGGGGCCAACGTCCTGACTTTC	CASSLAGRSSGANVLTF
TRBV19	TRBD1	TRBJ2-5	-	TGTGCCAGTAGGCCTACAGGGGGAGAGACCCAGTACTTC	CASRPTGGETQYF
TRBV11-2	-	TRBJ2-5	once	TGTGCCAGCAGCTGGGACATCCAAGAGACCCAGTACTTC	CASSWDIQETQYF
TRBV30	-	TRBJ2-5	-	TGTGCCTGGAGTGCGACGAGTCGGGAGACCCAGTACTTC	CAWSATSRETQYF
TRBV10-3	-	TRBJ1-3	-	TGTGCCATCAGTGAGTTGGGGGCCTCTGGAAACACCATATATTTT	CAISELGASGNTIYF
TRBV6-5	-	TRBJ1-6	once	TGTGCCAGCAGTACCGCGAACCGGGAAAATTCACCCCTCCACTTT	CASSTANRENSPLHF